This TCR beta chain comes out of a study of blood T cell repertoires in COVID-19. Across the whole study: Italy, Spain and the United States were the sources of the convalescent and acute COVID-19 samples. From T cells, B-cell-depleted T cells, or PBMCs came the material, which was cDNA or gDNA.

In the authors' workflow: Nucleated cell counts were estimated from reference gene primer amplification. Using immunoSEQ multiplex PCR, the repertoire was profiled, and TCRdb retains in-frame clones only, with some absent. D and trimming were read from the DNA, whereas the V and J calls and clone size are those reported in that table. The sample has 200,000 to 250,000 clones, about 79% seen once. Looked up from germline, CDR1 is MNHEY and CDR2 is SVGAGI. The CDR3 runs to 13 residues. The V end was cut by 2 bases, the J end by 6 bases, with 10 bases between. The chain is built from TRBV6-5 and TRBJ2-5; weak D call: TRBD2 (5 bases). This TCR was recovered from a woman in her thirties or forties who had recovered from COVID-19. Material: peripheral blood. The CDR3 region has the DNA TGTGCCAGCAGTTACCTAAGGGAGCAGACCCAGTACTTC. Protein product: CASSYLREQTQYF.